This T cell receptor beta chain was sequenced during a study of blood T cell repertoires in COVID-19. Per the authors' pipeline: Amplified reference gene primers provided the basis for estimating nucleated cell counts. The assay was immunoSEQ multiplex PCR, and TCRdb's table has in-frame clones only and misses some. That table is the source of V, J and clone size, and D and trimming were worked out from the DNA. The table lists 200,000 to 250,000 clones, 88% of them singletons. CDR1 SEHNR and CDR2 FQNEAQ come from the germline V gene (reference sequence). The length of the CDR3 is 13 residues. V was cut by 3 bases and J by 8 bases, with 11 bases left in between.

This TCR derives from a woman between 50 and 59 years old with acute COVID-19. V is TRBV7-9 and J is TRBJ2-4; D possibly corresponds to TRBD2 (5 bases). The source material was PBMCs or T cells enriched from blood (not recorded which). Written as DNA, the CDR3 is TGTGCCAGCAGCTTGGGTTCCGGGGACATTCAGTACTTC. This encodes CASSLGSGDIQYF.